The T cell receptor beta chain described here comes from a study of T cells after yellow fever vaccination. In the study overall: The authors prepared low-cell-number fractions using SMART-Seq v4 Ultra Low Input. Whole-study findings and limits: Reappearance after the booster was seen for most primary-vaccination clones, at approximately 97% CD4 and roughly 90% CD8. From the bulk population, abundant clonotypes could contaminate and appear within FACS-sorted repertoires.

The CDR3 has 17 amino acids. V was trimmed by 5 bases and J by 3 bases, leaving 23 bases between them. Germline values: CDR1 LNHDA, CDR2 SQIVND (reference sequence). This clonotype was counted at least ten times. Its antigen is undetermined. Making TCR cDNA involved 5'RACE template switching, which added UMIs and a universal primer site. One entry per CDR3 protein, called by TCRdb with MiXCR from the 5' RACE reads. Altogether about 160,000 distinct CDR3 sequences are present, 6% to 7.5% being singletons, with the ten largest covering approximately 2.5%. The receptor comes from a man aged 18 to 35 who received the YFV17D yellow fever vaccine. Material: CD4+ T cells sorted from PBMCs, obtained less than 6 days after the first yellow fever vaccination. The chain uses TRBV19 and TRBJ2-7, with D perhaps matching TRBD2 (6 bases). The CDR3: CASSSIGGLGGLYEQYF. The CDR3 nucleotides read TGTGCCAGTAGTTCCATTGGGGGTCTGGGAGGTCTCTACGAGCAGTACTTC.